This T cell receptor (beta chain) was observed in a study of blood T cell repertoires in COVID-19 (dated by TCRdb to 2018 to 2021). At the level of the whole study: Collaborator samples came from the United States, Italy and Spain and covered acute and convalescent phases of COVID-19. The sample metadata nearly always contained a de-identified subject ID, COVID-19 status, age in years and sex. The samples were drawn from two sources: the first 160 participants of the ongoing ImmuneRACE study, and over 1,000 subjects contributed by 6 global collaborators. The repertoires were released in a freely available public database intended as a resource for research on the immune response to SARS-CoV-2. Subjects who had been exposed to COVID-19, were actively infected with it, or had recovered from it provided the deeply sampled blood TCRbeta repertoires that made up the dataset. The material from the prospective study consisted of cDNA or gDNA derived from T cells, B-cell-depleted T cells, or PBMCs. Where available, HLA class I and class II types were obtained from metadata supplied by the sample provider rather than from assay-based typing. Study-wide findings and limitations: How much clinical and demographic metadata was included differed by source and by participant, and the metadata was provided uncurated.

TCRbeta CDR3 regions were amplified from genomic DNA by means of the immunoSEQ Assay, a bias-controlled multiplex PCR. Per the authors' processing: The number of nucleated cells in each sample was estimated by amplification of reference gene primers within the assay. To quantify the absolute abundance of each unique TCRbeta CDR3 rearrangement, sequence reads were collapsed and filtered. For each sample, productive Simpson clonality was calculated by taking the square root of Simpson's diversity index across productive rearrangements. TCRdb re-hosts the immuneACCESS table, in-frame sequences only. Its copies lack some clones; in the studies checked, an unresolved V gene accounts for under half of them, and the cause for the rest is not known. V, J and clone size are those of that table, while D and trimming were read from the DNA. A total of under 130,000 clones appear in this sample, 85% of them only once. Jointly, the top ten make up about 3.9% of the sample.

With regard to this clone: This receptor's antigen is unknown. The input lacks base qualities; no much larger clone sits a single base away.

Inclusive of the bounding cysteine and phenylalanine, the CDR3 is 14 residues long. Just the 42-base CDR3 DNA is kept, in frame starting at base 1. Ends trimmed: V by 0 bases, J by 4 bases; bases unmatched to a gene: 1. CDR1 is given as SGHRS and CDR2 as YFSETQ, both from the germline V gene. The collaborating institutions used their own protocols to collect whole blood in K2EDTA tubes. For TCRbeta analysis, collaborator samples were shipped as frozen whole blood, as isolated PBMCs, or as DNA extracted from either sample type. The receptor was isolated from a man aged 45 to 65 with acute or convalescent COVID-19. Specimen: peripheral blood. The sequence is built from TRBV5-1 and TRBJ2-1; 7 bases in the junction line up with TRBD1. The nucleotides read TGCGCCAGCAGCTTGGGGGACAGTTACAATGAGCAGTTCTTC. It is translated as CASSLGDSYNEQFF.